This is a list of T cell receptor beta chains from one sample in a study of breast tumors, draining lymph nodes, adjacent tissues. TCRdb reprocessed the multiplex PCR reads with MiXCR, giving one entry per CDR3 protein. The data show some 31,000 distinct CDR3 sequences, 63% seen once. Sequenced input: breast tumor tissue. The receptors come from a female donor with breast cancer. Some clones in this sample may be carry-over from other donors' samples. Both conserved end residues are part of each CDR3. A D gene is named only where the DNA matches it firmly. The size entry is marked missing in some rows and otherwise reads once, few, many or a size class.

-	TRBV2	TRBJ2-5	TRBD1	CATTQFPDRGQETQYF	TGTGCCACTACGCAGTTCCCGGACAGGGGGCAAGAGACCCAGTACTTC
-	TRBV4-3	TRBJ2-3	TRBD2	CASSQREGDTQYF	TGCGCCAGCAGCCAAAGGGAGGGAGATACGCAGTATTTT
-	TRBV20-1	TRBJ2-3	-	CSALKPNTDTQYF	TGCAGTGCTCTTAAGCCGAATACAGATACGCAGTATTTT
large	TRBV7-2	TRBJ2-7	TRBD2	CASSFQTSGGIYEQYF	TGTGCCAGCAGCTTCCAGACTAGCGGGGGAATCTACGAGCAGTACTTC
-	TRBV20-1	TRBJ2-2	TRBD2	CSARPSGGGTGELFF	TGCAGTGCTAGACCTAGCGGAGGAGGTACCGGGGAGCTGTTTTTT
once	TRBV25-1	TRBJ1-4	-	CASSRGGLEKLFF	TGTGCCAGCAGCAGAGGGGGTTTGGAAAAACTGTTTTTT
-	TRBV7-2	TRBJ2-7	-	CASSLGGSDREQYF	TGTGCCAGCAGCTTAGGGGGCTCAGATAGGGAGCAGTACTTC
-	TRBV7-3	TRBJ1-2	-	CASNLPGTAYGTTF	TGTGCCAGCAACTTACCGGGGACGGCTTATGGTACCACCTTC
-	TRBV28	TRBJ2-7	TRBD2	CASSYGGRIDEQYF	TGTGCCAGCAGTTACGGGGGGAGAATAGACGAGCAGTACTTC
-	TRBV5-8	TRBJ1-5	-	CASSPLDTVGDQPQHF	TGTGCCAGCAGCCCACTAGACACCGTCGGCGATCAGCCCCAGCATTTT
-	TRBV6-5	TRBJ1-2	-	CASSPRGRGYTF	TGTGCCAGCAGCCCCAGGGGTCGGGGCTACACCTTC
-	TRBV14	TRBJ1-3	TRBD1	CASSHVGQGGNTIYF	TGTGCCAGCAGCCACGTGGGACAGGGCGGAAACACCATATATTTT
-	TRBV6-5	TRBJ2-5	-	CASSYRLRETQYF	TGTGCCAGCAGTTACCGGCTCCGCGAGACCCAGTACTTC
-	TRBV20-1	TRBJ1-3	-	CSASADPAGNTIYF	TGCAGTGCTAGCGCAGACCCGGCTGGAAACACCATATATTTT
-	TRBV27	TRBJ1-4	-	CASGTGRAVGNERLFF	TGTGCCAGCGGGACGGGACGGGCCGTCGGTAATGAAAGACTGTTTTTT
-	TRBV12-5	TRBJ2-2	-	CASGLGSTGELFF	TGTGCTAGTGGTTTGGGGAGCACCGGGGAGCTGTTTTTT
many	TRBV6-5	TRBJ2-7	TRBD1	CASRQTGTYEQYF	TGTGCCAGCAGGCAGACAGGGACGTACGAGCAGTACTTC
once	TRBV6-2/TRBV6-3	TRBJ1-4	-	CASTPATGLGKLFF	TGTGCCAGCACCCCCGCGACAGGACTTGGAAAACTGTTTTTT
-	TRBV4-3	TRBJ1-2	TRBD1	CASSPTGGDNGYTF	TGCGCCAGCAGCCCCACAGGGGGCGATAATGGCTACACCTTC
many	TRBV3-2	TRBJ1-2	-	CARYLTQTGARNYGYTF	TGTGCCAGATACCTAACCCAGACAGGGGCCAGAAACTATGGCTACACCTTC
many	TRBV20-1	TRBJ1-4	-	CSAAGVWANEKLFF	TGCAGTGCTGCCGGGGTTTGGGCTAATGAAAAACTGTTTTTT
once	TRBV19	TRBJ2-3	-	CASDTGFLADTQYF	TGTGCCAGTGACACAGGGTTTCTCGCAGATACGCAGTATTTT
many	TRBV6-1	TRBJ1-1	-	CASSEWMGDTEAFF	TGTGCCAGCAGTGAATGGATGGGGGACACTGAAGCTTTCTTT
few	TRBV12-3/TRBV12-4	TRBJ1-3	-	CASSPEWGVAGNTIYF	TGTGCCAGCAGCCCCGAGTGGGGGGTCGCTGGAAACACCATATATTTT
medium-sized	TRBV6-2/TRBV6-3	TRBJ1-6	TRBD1	CASIPGTGTRSPLHF	TGTGCCAGCATCCCCGGGACAGGGACCCGCTCACCCCTCCACTTT
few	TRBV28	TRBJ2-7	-	CASSFSSYEQYF	TGTGCCAGCAGTTTTAGCTCCTACGAGCAGTACTTC
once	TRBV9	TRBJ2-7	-	CASSVDPDSTHEQYF	TGTGCCAGCAGCGTAGATCCGGACAGTACCCACGAGCAGTACTTC
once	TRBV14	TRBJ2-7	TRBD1	CASSQEQGAYEQYF	TGTGCCAGCAGCCAAGAACAGGGGGCCTACGAGCAGTACTTC
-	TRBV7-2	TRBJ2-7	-	CASSLGRVYEQYF	TGTGCCAGCAGCTTAGGGAGGGTTTACGAGCAGTACTTC
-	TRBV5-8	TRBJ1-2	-	CASSLYMGGYTF	TGTGCCAGCAGCCTATATATGGGAGGCTACACCTTC
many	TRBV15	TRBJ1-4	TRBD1	CATSRGTATNEKLFF	TGTGCCACCAGCAGGGGGACAGCAACTAATGAAAAACTGTTTTTT
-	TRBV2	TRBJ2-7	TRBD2	CASSVVPSGSHEQYF	TGTGCCAGCAGTGTAGTTCCTAGCGGGAGCCACGAGCAGTACTTC
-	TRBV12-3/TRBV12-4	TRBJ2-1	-	CASSLRTEQFF	TGTGCCAGCAGTTTACGGACGGAGCAGTTCTTC
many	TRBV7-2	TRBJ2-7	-	CASSFYYSYEQYF	TGTGCCAGCAGCTTCTACTACTCCTACGAGCAGTACTTC
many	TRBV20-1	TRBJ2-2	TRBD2	CSASPPSGSNTGELFF	TGCAGTGCTAGCCCCCCTAGCGGCTCGAACACCGGGGAGCTGTTTTTT
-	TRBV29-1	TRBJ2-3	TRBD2	CSVVGGGTDTQYF	TGCAGCGTTGTTGGCGGGGGAACAGATACGCAGTATTTT
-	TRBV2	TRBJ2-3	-	CASSGGSKAQYF	TGTGCCAGCAGTGGAGGGAGCAAGGCGCAGTATTTT
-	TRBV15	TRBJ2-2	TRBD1	CATSRETLDRANTGELFF	TGTGCCACCAGCAGAGAGACCCTCGACAGGGCGAACACCGGGGAGCTGTTTTTT
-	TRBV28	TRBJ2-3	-	CASSTLGGPTDTQYF	TGTGCCAGCAGTACCCTAGGCGGCCCCACAGATACGCAGTATTTT
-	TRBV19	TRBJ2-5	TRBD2	CASSSREGQETQYF	TGTGCCAGTAGTAGCCGGGAGGGACAAGAGACCCAGTACTTC
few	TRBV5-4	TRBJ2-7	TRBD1	CASSTGQGAREQYF	TGTGCCAGCAGCACCGGACAGGGGGCGCGGGAGCAGTACTTC
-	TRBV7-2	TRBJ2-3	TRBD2	CASSLTSASTDTQYF	TGTGCCAGCAGCTTAACTAGCGCTAGCACAGATACGCAGTATTTT
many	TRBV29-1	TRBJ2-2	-	CSVEDRRENTGELFF	TGCAGCGTTGAAGATAGGCGGGAGAACACCGGGGAGCTGTTTTTT
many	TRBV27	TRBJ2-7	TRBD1	CAAGRGLSYEQYF	TGTGCCGCTGGAAGGGGGCTCTCCTACGAGCAGTACTTC
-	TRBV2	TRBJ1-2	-	CASSGDDGYTF	TGTGCCAGCAGCGGGGATGACGGCTACACCTTC
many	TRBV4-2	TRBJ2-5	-	CASSPSRDRETQYF	TGTGCCAGCAGCCCAAGCAGGGATCGAGAGACCCAGTACTTC
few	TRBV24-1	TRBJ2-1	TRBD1	CATSDFTRGSYNEQFF	TGTGCCACCAGTGATTTTACCAGGGGGTCCTACAATGAGCAGTTCTTC
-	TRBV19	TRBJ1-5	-	CASSIGQINQPQHF	TGTGCCAGTAGTATCGGACAGATTAATCAGCCCCAGCATTTT
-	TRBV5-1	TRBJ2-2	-	CASSSQGGTGELFF	TGCGCCAGCAGTAGCCAGGGGGGCACCGGGGAGCTGTTTTTT
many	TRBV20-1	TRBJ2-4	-	CSARLYSGDIQYF	TGCAGTGCTAGACTATATAGTGGGGACATTCAGTACTTC